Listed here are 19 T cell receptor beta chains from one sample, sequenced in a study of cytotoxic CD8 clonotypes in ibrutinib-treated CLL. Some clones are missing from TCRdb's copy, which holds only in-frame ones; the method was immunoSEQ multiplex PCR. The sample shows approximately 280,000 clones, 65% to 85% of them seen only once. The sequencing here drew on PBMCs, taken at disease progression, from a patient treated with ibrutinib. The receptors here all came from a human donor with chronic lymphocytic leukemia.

The CDR3 here is CASRWDQGGSYEQYF. CDR3 DNA sequence: TGTGCCAGCAGATGGGACCAGGGAGGGAGCTACGAGCAGTACTTC. This chain uses TRBV2 with TRBJ2-7; the match to TRBD2 covers 7 bases. The germline CDR1 and CDR2 sequences are SNHLY and FYNNEI. The J segment lost 3 bases and the V segment lost 6 bases, leaving 11 bases of the junction unmatched. CDR3 length: 15 residues. The whole variable domain, filled in from reference TRBV2 and TRBJ2-7, reads EPEVTQTPSHQVTQMGQEVILRCVPISNHLYFYWYRQILGQKVEFLVSFYNNEISEKSEIFDDQFSVERPDGSNFTLKIRSTKLEDSAMYFCASRWDQGGSYEQYFGPGTRLTVT.

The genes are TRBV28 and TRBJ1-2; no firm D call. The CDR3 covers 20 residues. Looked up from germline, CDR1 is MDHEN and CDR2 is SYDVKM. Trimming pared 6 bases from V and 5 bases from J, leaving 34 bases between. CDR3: CASRAPTSKPLASTRYGYTF. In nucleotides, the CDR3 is TGTGCCAGCAGAGCACCGACGTCAAAACCCCTTGCATCGACCCGGTATGGCTACACCTTC.

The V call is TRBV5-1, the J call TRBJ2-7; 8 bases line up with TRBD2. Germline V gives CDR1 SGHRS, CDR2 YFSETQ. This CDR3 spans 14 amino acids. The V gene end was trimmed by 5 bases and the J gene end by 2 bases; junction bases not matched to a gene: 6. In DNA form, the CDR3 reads TGCGCCAGCAGATCCGGGGGGGCAGCCTACGAGCAGTACTTC. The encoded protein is CASRSGGAAYEQYF.

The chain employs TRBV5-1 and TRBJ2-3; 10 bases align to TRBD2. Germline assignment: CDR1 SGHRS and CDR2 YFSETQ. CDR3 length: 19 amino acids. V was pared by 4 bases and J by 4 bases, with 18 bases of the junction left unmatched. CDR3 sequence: CASSRLLGSGGALADTQYF. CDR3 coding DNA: TGCGCCAGCAGCCGCTTGCTTGGAAGCGGGGGGGCCCTAGCAGATACGCAGTATTTT.

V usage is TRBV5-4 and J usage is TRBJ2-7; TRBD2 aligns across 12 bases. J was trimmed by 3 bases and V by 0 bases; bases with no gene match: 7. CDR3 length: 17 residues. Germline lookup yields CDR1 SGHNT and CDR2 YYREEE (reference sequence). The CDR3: CASSLASSGRGDYEQYF. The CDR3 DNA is TGTGCCAGCAGCTTGGCGTCTAGCGGGAGGGGGGACTACGAGCAGTACTTC.

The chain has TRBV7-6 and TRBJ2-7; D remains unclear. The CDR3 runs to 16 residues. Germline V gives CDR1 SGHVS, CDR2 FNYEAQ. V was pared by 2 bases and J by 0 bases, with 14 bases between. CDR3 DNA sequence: TGTGCCAGCAGCTTAAAGCCCAGCGTGAGCTCCTACGAGCAGTACTTC. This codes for CASSLKPSVSSYEQYF.

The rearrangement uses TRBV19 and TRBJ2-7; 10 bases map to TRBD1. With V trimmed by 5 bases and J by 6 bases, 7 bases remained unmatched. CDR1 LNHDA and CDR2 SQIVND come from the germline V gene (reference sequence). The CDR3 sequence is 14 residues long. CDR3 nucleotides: TGTGCCAGTAGTTTTGGGACAGGGGCGTTCGAGCAGTACTTC. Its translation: CASSFGTGAFEQYF.

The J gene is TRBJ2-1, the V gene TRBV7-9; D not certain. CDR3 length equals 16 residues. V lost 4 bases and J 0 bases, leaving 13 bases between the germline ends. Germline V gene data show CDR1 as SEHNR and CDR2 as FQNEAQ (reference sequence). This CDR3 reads CASSYTFASSYNEQFF. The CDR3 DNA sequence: TGTGCCAGCAGCTATACCTTCGCGAGCTCCTACAATGAGCAGTTCTTC.

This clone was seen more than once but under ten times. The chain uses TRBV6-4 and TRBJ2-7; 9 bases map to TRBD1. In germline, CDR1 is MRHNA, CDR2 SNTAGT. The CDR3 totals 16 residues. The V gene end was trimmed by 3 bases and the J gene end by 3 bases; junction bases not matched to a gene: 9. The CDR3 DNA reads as TGTGCCAGCAGTGAGGACGACAGGGGGTACGACTACGAGCAGTACTTC. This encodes CASSEDDRGYDYEQYF.

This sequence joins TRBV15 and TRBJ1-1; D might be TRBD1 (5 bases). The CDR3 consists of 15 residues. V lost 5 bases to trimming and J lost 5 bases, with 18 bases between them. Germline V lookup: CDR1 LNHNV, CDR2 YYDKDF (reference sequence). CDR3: CATSPRTLVVTEAFF. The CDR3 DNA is TGTGCCACCAGCCCGCGGACACTGGTAGTGACTGAAGCTTTCTTT.

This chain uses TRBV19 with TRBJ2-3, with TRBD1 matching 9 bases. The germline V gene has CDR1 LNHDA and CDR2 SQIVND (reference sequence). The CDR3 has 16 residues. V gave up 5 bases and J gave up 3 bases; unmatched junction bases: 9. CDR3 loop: CASSPPDRGSTDTQYF. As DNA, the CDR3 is TGTGCCAGTAGTCCGCCGGACAGGGGCTCAACAGATACGCAGTATTTT.

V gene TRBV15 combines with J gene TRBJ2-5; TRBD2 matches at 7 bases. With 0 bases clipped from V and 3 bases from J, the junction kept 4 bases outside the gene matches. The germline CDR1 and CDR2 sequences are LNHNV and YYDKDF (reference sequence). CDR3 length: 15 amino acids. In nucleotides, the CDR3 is TGTGCCACCAGCAGAGATCGCGGGAGAAAAGAGACCCAGTACTTC. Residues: CATSRDRGRKETQYF.

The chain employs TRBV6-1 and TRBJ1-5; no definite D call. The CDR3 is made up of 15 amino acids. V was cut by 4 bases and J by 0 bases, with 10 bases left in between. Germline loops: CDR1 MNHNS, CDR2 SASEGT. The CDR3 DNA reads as TGTGCCAGCAGTGTTTCCAGGTATAGCAATCAGCCCCAGCATTTT. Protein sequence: CASSVSRYSNQPQHF.

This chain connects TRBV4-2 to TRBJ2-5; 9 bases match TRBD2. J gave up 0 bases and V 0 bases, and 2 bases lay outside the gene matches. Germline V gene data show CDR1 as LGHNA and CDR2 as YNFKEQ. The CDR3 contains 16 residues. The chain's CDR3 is CASSQEGGGDQETQYF. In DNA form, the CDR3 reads TGTGCCAGCAGCCAAGAGGGCGGGGGGGACCAAGAGACCCAGTACTTC.

This CDR3 is CASSRSEGDTGELFF. The CDR3 bases are TGTGCCAGCAGCCGCAGTGAAGGGGACACCGGGGAGCTGTTTTTT. The chain carries TRBV5-4 and TRBJ2-2; possible D gene TRBD1, 5 bases. The V gene lost 4 bases and the J gene lost 3 bases, with 13 bases spanning the gap. Germline values: CDR1 SGHNT, CDR2 YYREEE (reference sequence). This CDR3 has 15 amino acids.

The CDR3 bases are TGTGCCAGCTCACCGAAGGGGTTACTCGAGCAGTACTTC. As protein: CASSPKGLLEQYF. This rearrangement joins TRBV18 to TRBJ2-7; D is possibly TRBD1 (5 bases). Trimming stripped 3 bases from V and 6 bases from J, with 12 bases between. The germline CDR1 and CDR2 sequences are KGHSH and LQKENI. The CDR3 length is 13 residues.

The CDR3 loop is CATMWAGTDTQYF. The CDR3 DNA follows: TGTGCCACCATGTGGGCGGGCACAGATACGCAGTATTTT. This chain joins TRBV6-1 and TRBJ2-3; unclear D gene. The germline V gene encodes CDR1 MNHNS and CDR2 SASEGT. V lost 10 bases to trimming and J lost 1 base, with 12 bases between them. The CDR3 has 13 residues.

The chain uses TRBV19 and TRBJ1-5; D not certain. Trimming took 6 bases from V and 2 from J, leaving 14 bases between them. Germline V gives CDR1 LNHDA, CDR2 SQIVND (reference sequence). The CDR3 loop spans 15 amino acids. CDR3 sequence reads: CASSKYRGGNQPQHF. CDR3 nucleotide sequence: TGTGCCAGTAGCAAATACCGGGGTGGCAATCAGCCCCAGCATTTT.

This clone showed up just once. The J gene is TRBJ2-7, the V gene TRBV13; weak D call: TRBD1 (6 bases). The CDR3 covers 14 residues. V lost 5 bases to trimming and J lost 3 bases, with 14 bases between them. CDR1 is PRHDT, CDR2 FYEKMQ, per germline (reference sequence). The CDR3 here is CASSPGTRLYEQYF. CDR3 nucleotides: TGTGCCAGCAGCCCCGGGACAAGGCTCTACGAGCAGTACTTC.